These 30 T cell receptor beta chains share one sample of origin, sequenced in a study of T-cell reconstitution after alpha-beta-depleted transplantation in children. The library targeted TCRbeta and was prepared with unique molecular identifiers. TCRdb redid the calling of the PCR reads with MiXCR, one entry per CDR3 protein. The sample holds 750,000 to 950,000 distinct CDR3 sequences, approximately 15% seen once. Material: PBMCs, mostly from graft donor cells, obtained 360 days after TCRalphabeta/CD19-depleted stem cell transplant. Receptor source: a male patient younger than 18 who had a stem cell transplant for acute lymphoblastic leukemia, so the T cells may come from the graft donor.

A few counts support this clonotype. V usage is TRBV27 and J usage is TRBJ2-5, with 7 bases that match TRBD1. The CDR3 has 15 residues. Germline CDR1 is MNHEY and CDR2 is SMNVEV (reference sequence). V lost 5 bases to trimming and J lost 5 bases; unmatched junction nucleotides: 11. CDR3 loop: CASSPSPTGWETQYF. As DNA, the CDR3 is TGTGCCAGCAGTCCCTCCCCGACAGGGTGGGAGACCCAGTACTTC.

This clonotype was seen at least ten times. The chain recombines TRBV20-1 with TRBJ2-1, with 10 bases that match TRBD2. Germline assignment: CDR1 DFQATT and CDR2 SNEGSKA (reference sequence). This CDR3 is built from 16 residues. The V and J ends lost 1 base and 10 bases, in that order; junction bases with no gene match: 13. CDR3 nucleotide sequence: TGCAGTGCTAGAGGGTGGCGGGCTAGCGGGAGAGAGGAGCAGTTCTTC. It codes for CSARGWRASGREEQFF.

This clonotype has a handful of counts. The CDR3 here is CASSSWGDRNQPQHF. CDR3 coding DNA: TGTGCCAGCAGTTCCTGGGGTGATCGGAATCAGCCCCAGCATTTT. V gene TRBV27 combines with J gene TRBJ1-5; D is unclear. The V and J ends lost 4 bases and 4 bases respectively, with 14 bases between them. Germline CDR1 is MNHEY and CDR2 is SMNVEV (reference sequence). The CDR3 covers 15 residues.

V and J are TRBV7-9 and TRBJ2-5; D is undetermined. Germline assignment: CDR1 SEHNR and CDR2 FQNEAQ (reference sequence). V was pared by 1 base and J by 1 base, with 10 bases between. This CDR3 has 15 residues. This CDR3 reads CASSLEPLGQETQYF. DNA of the CDR3: TGTGCCAGCAGCTTAGAACCCCTAGGCCAAGAGACCCAGTACTTC.

This rearrangement joins TRBV7-3 to TRBJ1-2; TRBD1 matches 7 bases. CDR1 is SGHTA, CDR2 FQGTGA, per germline. This CDR3 is built from 16 residues. Trimming took 2 bases from V and 4 from J; bases not matched to a gene: 10. CDR3 in DNA: TGTGCCAGCAGCTTAGGAAGGAAAACAGGGGTCTATGGCTACACCTTC. This translates into CASSLGRKTGVYGYTF.

The rearrangement links TRBV11-2 to TRBJ2-2; D is tentatively TRBD1 or TRBD2 (5 bases each). V was cut by 6 bases and J by 7 bases, with 12 bases left in between. CDR1 and CDR2 (germline): SGHAT, FQNNGV. The CDR3 runs 13 residues. The CDR3 coding sequence is TGTGCCAGCAGTTGGGACGTAGGCGGGGAGCTGTTTTTT. Protein: CASSWDVGGELFF.

The chain couples TRBV19 to TRBJ2-7; a weak D match, TRBD1 (6 bases). The CDR3 is 15 amino acids. V was pared by 3 bases and J by 2 bases, with 14 bases between. Germline values: CDR1 LNHDA, CDR2 SQIVND (reference sequence). The CDR3 protein is CASSMGLGHPYEQYF. In nucleotides, the CDR3 is TGTGCCAGTAGTATGGGTCTGGGACACCCCTACGAGCAGTACTTC.

The chain has TRBV5-1 and TRBJ2-3; D is perhaps TRBD2 (6 bases). Trimming shortened V by 3 bases and J by 6 bases, and 20 bases separated the two germline ends. CDR3 length: 16 amino acids. Germline V gene data show CDR1 as SGHRS and CDR2 as YFSETQ. CDR3 region: CASSSSAGRSGDTQYF. In DNA form, the CDR3 reads TGCGCCAGCAGCTCCTCGGCGGGACGTTCAGGGGATACGCAGTATTTT.

This clonotype came up a few times. The genes are TRBV15 and TRBJ2-7, with TRBD1 as a possible D gene (6 bases). Trimming took off 6 bases at V and 7 bases at J, with 16 bases between the two ends. This CDR3 region has 13 residues. Per germline, CDR1 LNHNV and CDR2 YYDKDF (reference sequence). DNA for the CDR3: TGTGCCACCAGAACGACCCGACAGGCGGAGCAGTACTTC. Amino acids: CATRTTRQAEQYF.

The sample holds many counts of this clonotype. V and J are TRBV12-3 or TRBV12-4 and TRBJ2-5; 8 positions match TRBD2. V gave up 5 bases and J gave up 1 base; unmatched junction bases: 3. The CDR3 is 14 amino acids. The CDR3 is CASSPGGAQETQYF. The CDR3 nucleotides read TGTGCCAGCAGTCCGGGGGGGGCCCAAGAGACCCAGTACTTC.

This clonotype has more than one count but fewer than ten. The chain employs TRBV5-1 and TRBJ1-1; a weak D match, TRBD1 (5 bases). V was trimmed by 1 base and J by 11 bases, leaving 15 bases between them. The CDR3 totals 13 residues. Germline CDR1 is SGHRS and CDR2 is YFSETQ. The CDR3 protein is CASSLFGAGGAFF. Here the CDR3 DNA reads TGCGCCAGCAGCTTGTTTGGGGCCGGAGGTGCTTTCTTT.

The rearrangement links TRBV4-1 to TRBJ2-7; D gene uncertain. Trimming shortened V by 4 bases and J by 4 bases, and 14 bases separated the two germline ends. CDR1 MGHRA and CDR2 YSYEKL come from the germline V gene. The CDR3 sequence is 14 residues long. CDR3 loop: CASSPPVPPYEQYF. The CDR3 DNA is TGCGCCAGCAGCCCCCCGGTCCCTCCGTACGAGCAGTACTTC.

CDR3 loop: CASSQAWLAAYNEQFF. Written as DNA, the CDR3 is TGTGCCAGCAGCCAAGCGTGGCTAGCGGCCTACAATGAGCAGTTCTTC. The V gene is TRBV14, the J gene TRBJ2-1, with TRBD2 matching over 7 bases. The V gene end was trimmed by 1 base and the J gene end by 2 bases; junction bases not matched to a gene: 5. The CDR3 runs 16 residues. Germline assignment: CDR1 SGHDN and CDR2 FVKESK.

This clonotype was recorded a few times. This chain links TRBV6-5 with TRBJ1-4; a weak D match, TRBD1 (5 bases). With 2 bases removed from V and 7 bases from J, the gap between germline ends came to 11 bases. Germline CDR1 MNHEY, CDR2 SVGAGI. The CDR3 spans 14 residues. CDR3 DNA sequence: TGTGCCAGCAGTTACCGGGCAGGGAGTGAAAAACTGTTTTTT. Its translation is CASSYRAGSEKLFF.

This clonotype was seen many times. V and J are TRBV27 and TRBJ1-1; D gene unclear. The ends were cut back, 4 bases at V and 7 bases at J, with 7 bases in the middle. Germline CDR1 MNHEY, CDR2 SMNVEV (reference sequence). The CDR3 totals 11 residues. The DNA for the CDR3 is TGTGCCAGCAGTTCCGGATATGAAGCTTTCTTT. Translation: CASSSGYEAFF.

In its sample, this clonotype was seen many times. The gene calls are TRBV28 and TRBJ2-1; no definite D call. CDR1 is MDHEN and CDR2 is SYDVKM in the germline V gene. There are 16 residues in the CDR3. V shed 5 bases and J shed 7 bases, with 21 bases lying between them. DNA of the CDR3: TGTGCCAGCAGTCTACCACCTTGGAGAGAATTGAATGAGCAGTTCTTC. Translating it yields CASSLPPWRELNEQFF.

The chain joins TRBV9 to TRBJ1-2, with 8 positions matching TRBD1. V dropped 0 bases and J dropped 0; count of bases not matched to a gene: 4. The CDR3 loop spans 16 amino acids. CDR1 is SGDLS, CDR2 YYNGEE, per germline. The CDR3 bases are TGTGCCAGCAGCGTAGCTACAGGGGGATCTAACTATGGCTACACCTTC. The encoded protein is CASSVATGGSNYGYTF.

This clonotype was counted ten times or more. DNA for the CDR3: TGTGCCACCAGCAGAGGTACTAGCGGGATGGCCACAGATACGCAGTATTTT. Protein product: CATSRGTSGMATDTQYF. The rearrangement links TRBV15 to TRBJ2-3, with 10 bases identical to TRBD2. CDR1 and CDR2 from the germline V gene are LNHNV and YYDKDF (reference sequence). Trimming took 1 base from V and 2 from J; bases not matched to a gene: 6. The CDR3 is 17 residues long.

This clonotype was recorded a few times. The V gene is TRBV15, the J gene TRBJ1-5; no firm D call. This CDR3 has 12 residues. Trimming removed 1 base at V and 11 bases at J, with 9 bases between. CDR1 is LNHNV, CDR2 YYDKDF, per germline (reference sequence). CDR3 sequence reads: CATSRGYSSQHF. In DNA form, the CDR3 reads TGTGCCACCAGCAGAGGCTATTCTTCCCAGCATTTT.

This clonotype has just a few counts. The chain links TRBV20-1 to TRBJ1-1; TRBD1 agrees at 8 bases. Germline-derived CDR1 and CDR2 are DFQATT and SNEGSKA (reference sequence). V shed 6 bases and J 5 bases; nucleotides not matched to a gene: 8. This CDR3 is built from 13 residues. CDR3 in amino acids: CSAPDRVRTEAFF. CDR3 nucleotides: TGCAGTGCCCCGGACAGGGTGAGGACTGAAGCTTTCTTT.

The chain links TRBV5-1 to TRBJ2-7; no firm D call. Per the germline V gene, CDR1 is SGHRS and CDR2 is YFSETQ. Trimming removed 1 base from V and 0 bases from J, with 14 bases in between. The CDR3 extends over 16 amino acids. The CDR3: CASSLPTANPSYEQYF. CDR3 sequence (DNA): TGCGCCAGCAGCTTGCCAACAGCGAACCCCTCCTACGAGCAGTACTTC.

In this sample, this clonotype turned up a few times. The gene calls are TRBV29-1 and TRBJ2-7, with D perhaps TRBD2 (5 bases). V dropped 4 bases and J dropped 7 bases, with 14 bases sitting between them. Germline V gene lookup returns CDR1 SQVTM and CDR2 ANQGSEA. The CDR3 is made up of 12 amino acids. The CDR3 protein is CSVGRSGGEQYF. The DNA of the CDR3 is TGCAGCGTTGGTCGGAGTGGAGGAGAGCAGTACTTC.

This clonotype was seen more than once but under ten times. The chain couples TRBV14 to TRBJ2-7; 10 positions match TRBD1. Trimming took 5 bases from V and 7 from J; bases not matched to a gene: 11. The CDR3 covers 15 residues. The germline gives CDR1 SGHDN, CDR2 FVKESK. This CDR3 is CASSWLRDRGGEQYF. The CDR3 DNA is TGTGCCAGCAGCTGGCTCCGGGACAGGGGAGGGGAGCAGTACTTC.

This clonotype was counted between two and nine times. The chain carries TRBV12-3 or TRBV12-4 and TRBJ2-7; maybe TRBD1 (5 bases). The CDR3 is made up of 15 amino acids. The V gene lost 2 bases and the J gene lost 4 bases, with 15 bases spanning the gap. CDR3 in DNA: TGTGCCAGCAGTTTAACTGTTGGACACGGATACGAGCAGTACTTC. Translation: CASSLTVGHGYEQYF.

This clonotype came up a few times. The V gene is TRBV21-1, the J gene TRBJ2-7; the table assigns TRBD1, which was not confirmed against the DNA. TRBV21-1 is listed as a pseudogene. This CDR3 has 19 amino acids. The DNA for the CDR3 is TGTGCCAGCAGCAAAGCCTGGGACAGGGGTATAGGAGTCCCCTACGAGCAGTACTTC. Translated, it gives CASSKAWDRGIGVPYEQYF.

This clonotype was seen at least ten times. V and J are TRBV7-3 and TRBJ2-1; possible D gene TRBD1, 5 bases. Between the trimmed V and J ends, which lost 1 base and 0 bases, there was a span of 10 bases. This CDR3 has 16 residues. Germline V CDR1 and CDR2: SGHTA, FQGTGA. CDR3 region: CASSLMGRVSYNEQFF. The DNA of the CDR3 is TGTGCCAGCAGCTTAATGGGCAGGGTCTCCTACAATGAGCAGTTCTTC.

This clonotype was found many times. The V and J genes are TRBV29-1 and TRBJ2-2; D is possibly TRBD2 (6 bases). The CDR3 is made up of 11 amino acids. Trimming left V 6 bases short and J 8 bases short, with 10 bases between. In germline, CDR1 is SQVTM, CDR2 ANQGSEA. The CDR3 loop reads CSVRDRGELFF. As DNA, the CDR3 is TGCAGCGTGCGGGACCGTGGGGAGCTGTTTTTT.

The gene calls are TRBV29-1 and TRBJ2-5, with D possibly matching TRBD1 (6 bases). The CDR3 contains 17 residues. Germline V gene data show CDR1 as SQVTM and CDR2 as ANQGSEA. Trimming removed 2 bases at V and 0 bases at J, with 19 bases between. DNA of the CDR3: TGCAGCGTTGAACAACGACAGGACATATGGTACCAAGAGACCCAGTACTTC. It yields the protein CSVEQRQDIWYQETQYF.

This clonotype has more than one count but fewer than ten. The genes are TRBV27 and TRBJ2-2; 10 bases are a match to TRBD1. Germline CDR1 and CDR2: MNHEY and SMNVEV (reference sequence). V was clipped by 5 bases and J by 6 bases; unmatched bases: 18. This CDR3 spans 19 amino acids. The CDR3 DNA is TGTGCCAGCAGTCAATCTTATGGGACAGGGGCCTTTATCTCCGGGGAGCTGTTTTTT. Translating it yields CASSQSYGTGAFISGELFF.

The gene calls are TRBV6-1 and TRBJ1-2, with 11 positions matching TRBD1. J was trimmed by 2 bases and V by 5 bases; bases with no gene match: 16. The length of the CDR3 is 19 residues. Germline V gives CDR1 MNHNS, CDR2 SASEGT. CDR3 coding DNA: TGTGCCAGCAGTCCCGCTTCAGGACAGGGGGCACTGGGGAACTATGGCTACACCTTC. It yields the protein CASSPASGQGALGNYGYTF.